This T cell receptor beta chain was retrieved from a study of identifying expanded T cells in peripheral blood. Study-level results: Clone count variance between roughly 2-week samples rose with total template count. Over two and four weeks, about 17 and 20 clones changed, versus approximately 1.1 between replicates.

About this clone: Its matching antigen is unknown.

The method was immunoSEQ multiplex PCR; TCRdb's version includes in-frame clones alone and lacks a portion of them. Of around 99,000 clones listed, about 88% are singletons. Healthy donors had no documented immune events, such as infections, while sampled. The junction had 0 bases not matched to a gene; V was cut back by 2 bases and J by 3 bases. The CDR3 runs to 14 residues. Germline V gene data show CDR1 as LNHDA and CDR2 as SQIVND (reference sequence). Source material: blood. The chain uses TRBV19 and TRBJ2-5, with 10 bases fitting TRBD2. This receptor was obtained from a person between 18 and 70 years old in good health. The CDR3, as DNA: TGTGCCAGTAGTATAACTAGCGGGGAAGAGACCCAGTACTTC. Protein product: CASSITSGEETQYF. Combining the CDR3 with reference TRBV19 and TRBJ2-5 gives the whole variable domain DGGITQSPKYLFRKEGQNVTLSCEQNLNHDAMYWYRQDPGQGLRLIYYSQIVNDFQKGDIAEGYSVSREKKESFPLTVTSAQKNPTAFYLCASSITSGEETQYFGPGTRLLVL.